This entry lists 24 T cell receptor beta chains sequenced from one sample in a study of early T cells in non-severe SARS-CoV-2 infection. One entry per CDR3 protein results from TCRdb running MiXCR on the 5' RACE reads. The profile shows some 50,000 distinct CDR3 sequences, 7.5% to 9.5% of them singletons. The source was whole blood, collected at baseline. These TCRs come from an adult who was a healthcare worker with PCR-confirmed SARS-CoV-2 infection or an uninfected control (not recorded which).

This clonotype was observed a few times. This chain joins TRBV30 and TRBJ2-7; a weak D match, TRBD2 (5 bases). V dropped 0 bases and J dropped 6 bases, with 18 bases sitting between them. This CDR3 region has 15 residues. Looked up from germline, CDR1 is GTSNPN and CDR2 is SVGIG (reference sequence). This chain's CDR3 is CAWSVYGIGLSEQYF. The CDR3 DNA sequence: TGTGCCTGGAGTGTATACGGGATAGGCCTATCCGAGCAGTACTTC.

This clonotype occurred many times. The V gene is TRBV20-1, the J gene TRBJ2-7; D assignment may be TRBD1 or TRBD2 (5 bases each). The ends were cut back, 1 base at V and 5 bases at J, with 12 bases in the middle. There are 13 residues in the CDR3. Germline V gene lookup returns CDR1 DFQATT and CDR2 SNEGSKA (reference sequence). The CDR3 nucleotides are TGCAGTGCTAGAGGGTCAGGGACCCACGAGCAGTACTTC. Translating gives CSARGSGTHEQYF.

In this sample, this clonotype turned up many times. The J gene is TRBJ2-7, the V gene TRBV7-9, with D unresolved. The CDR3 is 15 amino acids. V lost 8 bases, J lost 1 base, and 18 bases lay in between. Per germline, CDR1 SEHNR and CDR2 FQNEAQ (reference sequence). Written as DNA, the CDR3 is TGTGCCAGCGCCGGTCTGCCAGACACTTCCTACGAGCAGTACTTC. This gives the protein CASAGLPDTSYEQYF.

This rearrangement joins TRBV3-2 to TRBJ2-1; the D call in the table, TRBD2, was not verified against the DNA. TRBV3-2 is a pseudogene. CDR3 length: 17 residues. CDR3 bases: TGTGCCAGCAGCCCGAGGACTAGCGGGAGGGCCTACAATGAGCAGTTCTTC. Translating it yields CASSPRTSGRAYNEQFF.

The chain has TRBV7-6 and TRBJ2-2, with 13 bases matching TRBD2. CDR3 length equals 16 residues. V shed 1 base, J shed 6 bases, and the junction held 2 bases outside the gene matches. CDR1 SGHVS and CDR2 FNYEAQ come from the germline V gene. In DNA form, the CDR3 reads TGTGCCAGCAGCTTAGGGGGACTAGCGGGATCCGGGGAGCTGTTTTTT. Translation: CASSLGGLAGSGELFF.

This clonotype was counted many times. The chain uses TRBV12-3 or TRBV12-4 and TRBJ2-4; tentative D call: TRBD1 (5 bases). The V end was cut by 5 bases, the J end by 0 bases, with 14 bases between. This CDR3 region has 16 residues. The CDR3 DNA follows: TGTGCCAGCAGTACTACAGGATACGTAGCCAAAAACATTCAGTACTTC. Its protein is CASSTTGYVAKNIQYF.

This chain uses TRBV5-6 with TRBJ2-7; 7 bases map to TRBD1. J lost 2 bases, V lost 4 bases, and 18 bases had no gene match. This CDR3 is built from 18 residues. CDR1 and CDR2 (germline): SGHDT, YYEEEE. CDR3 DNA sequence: TGTGCCAGCAGCGTCGCTCTCACCGGGACAGCCAGACCCTACGAGCAGTACTTC. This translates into CASSVALTGTARPYEQYF.

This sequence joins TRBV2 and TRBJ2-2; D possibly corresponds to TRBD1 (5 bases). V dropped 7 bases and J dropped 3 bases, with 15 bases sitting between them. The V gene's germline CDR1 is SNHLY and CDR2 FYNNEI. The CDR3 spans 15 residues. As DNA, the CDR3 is TGTGCCAGCAAAGGGGCGTTTTCGGACACCGGGGAGCTGTTTTTT. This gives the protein CASKGAFSDTGELFF.

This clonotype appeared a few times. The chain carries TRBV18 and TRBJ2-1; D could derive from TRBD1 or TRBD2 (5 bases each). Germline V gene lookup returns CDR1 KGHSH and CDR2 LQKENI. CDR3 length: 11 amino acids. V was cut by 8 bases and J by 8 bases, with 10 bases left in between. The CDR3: CASRRGDEQFF. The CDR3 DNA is TGTGCCAGCCGTCGGGGCGATGAGCAGTTCTTC. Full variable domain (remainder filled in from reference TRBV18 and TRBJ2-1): NAGVMQNPRHLVRRRGQEARLRCSPMKGHSHVYWYRQLPEEGLKFMVYLQKENIIDESGMPKERFSAEFPKEGPSILRIQQVVRGDSAAYFCASRRGDEQFFGPGTRLTVL.

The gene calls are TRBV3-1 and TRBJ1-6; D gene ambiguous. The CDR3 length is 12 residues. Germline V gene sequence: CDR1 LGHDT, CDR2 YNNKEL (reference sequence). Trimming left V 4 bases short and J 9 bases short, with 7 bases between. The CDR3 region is CASSRRTSPLHF. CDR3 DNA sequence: TGTGCCAGCAGCCGGAGGACTTCACCCCTCCACTTT. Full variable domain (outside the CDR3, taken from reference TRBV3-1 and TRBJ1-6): DTAVSQTPKYLVTQMGNDKSIKCEQNLGHDTMYWYKQDSKKFLKIMFSYNNKELIINETVPNRFSPKSPDKAHLNLHINSLELGDSAVYFCASSRRTSPLHFGNGTRLTVT.

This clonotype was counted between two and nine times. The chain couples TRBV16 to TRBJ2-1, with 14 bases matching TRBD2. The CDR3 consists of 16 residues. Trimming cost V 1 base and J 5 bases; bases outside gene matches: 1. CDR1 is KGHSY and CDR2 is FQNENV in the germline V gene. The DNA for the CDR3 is TGTGCCAGCAGCCAATTGGGACTAGCGGGGGACAATGAGCAGTTCTTC. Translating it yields CASSQLGLAGDNEQFF.

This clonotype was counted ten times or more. The CDR3 region is CASRQPGQGSYEQYF. The CDR3 nucleotides are TGTGCCAGCAGACAGCCGGGACAGGGCTCCTACGAGCAGTACTTC. The chain is built from TRBV11-2 and TRBJ2-7, with TRBD1 matching 9 bases. Germline-derived CDR1 and CDR2 are SGHAT and FQNNGV. The CDR3 is made up of 15 amino acids. V lost 6 bases and J lost 0; bases outside the gene matches: 6.

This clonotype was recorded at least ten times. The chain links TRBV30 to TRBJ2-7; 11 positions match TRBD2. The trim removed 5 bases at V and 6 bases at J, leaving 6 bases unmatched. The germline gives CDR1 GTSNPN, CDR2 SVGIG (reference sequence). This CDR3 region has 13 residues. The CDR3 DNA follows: TGTGCCTGGGATAGCGGGAGGGGTTTCGAGCAGTACTTC. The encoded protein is CAWDSGRGFEQYF. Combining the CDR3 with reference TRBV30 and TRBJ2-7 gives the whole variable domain SQTIHQWPATLVQPVGSPLSLECTVEGTSNPNLYWYRQAAGRGLQLLFYSVGIGQISSEVPQNLSASRPQDRQFILSSKKLLLSDSGFYLCAWDSGRGFEQYFGPGTRLTVT.

For the CDR3, the DNA is TGTGCCAGCGTCAAGGGACTAGCGGGATTTGATGAGCAGTTCTTC. This sequence encodes CASVKGLAGFDEQFF. This chain links TRBV7-9 with TRBJ2-1; 13 bases line up with TRBD2. The CDR3 totals 15 residues. Germline V gene data show CDR1 as SEHNR and CDR2 as FQNEAQ (reference sequence). V shed 8 bases, J shed 8 bases, and the junction held 9 bases outside the gene matches.

CDR3 amino acids: CASSYLQAGRPHTQYF. The DNA of the CDR3 is TGTGCCAGCAGTTACCTCCAAGCGGGTAGACCACATACGCAGTATTTT. This chain connects TRBV6-5 to TRBJ2-3, with a possible D match to TRBD2 (6 bases). CDR3 size: 16 residues. V lost 2 bases and J lost 7, with 19 bases in between. Per germline, CDR1 MNHEY and CDR2 SVGAGI.

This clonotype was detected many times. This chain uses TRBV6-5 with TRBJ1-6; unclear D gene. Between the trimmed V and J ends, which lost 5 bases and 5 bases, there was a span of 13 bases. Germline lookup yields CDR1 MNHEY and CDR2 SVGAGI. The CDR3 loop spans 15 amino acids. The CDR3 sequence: CASSPARTNNSPLHF. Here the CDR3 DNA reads TGTGCCAGCAGTCCCGCCCGGACCAATAATTCACCCCTCCACTTT.

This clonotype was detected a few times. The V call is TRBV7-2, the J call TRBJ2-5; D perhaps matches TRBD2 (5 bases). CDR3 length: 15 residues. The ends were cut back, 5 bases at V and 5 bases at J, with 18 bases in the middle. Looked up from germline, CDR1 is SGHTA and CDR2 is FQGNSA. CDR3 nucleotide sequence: TGTGCCAGCAGCAACCCCGGGAAACACTGGGAGACCCAGTACTTC. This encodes CASSNPGKHWETQYF.

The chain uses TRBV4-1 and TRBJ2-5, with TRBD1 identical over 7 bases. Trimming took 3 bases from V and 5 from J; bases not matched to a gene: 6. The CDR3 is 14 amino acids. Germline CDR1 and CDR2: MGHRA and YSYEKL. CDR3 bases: TGCGCCAGCAGCCAGGACAGGTCGCTGGAGACCCAGTACTTC. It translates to CASSQDRSLETQYF.

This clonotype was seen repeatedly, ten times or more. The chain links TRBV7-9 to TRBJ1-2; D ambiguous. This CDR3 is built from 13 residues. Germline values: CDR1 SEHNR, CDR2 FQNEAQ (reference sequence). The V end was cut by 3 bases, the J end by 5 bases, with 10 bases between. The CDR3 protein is CASSFEEIYGYTF. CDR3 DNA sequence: TGTGCCAGCAGCTTCGAAGAGATTTATGGCTACACCTTC.

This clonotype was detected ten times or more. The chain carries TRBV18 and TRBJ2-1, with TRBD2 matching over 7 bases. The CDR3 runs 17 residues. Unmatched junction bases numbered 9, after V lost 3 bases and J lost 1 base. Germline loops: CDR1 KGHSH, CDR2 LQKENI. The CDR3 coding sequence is TGTGCCAGCTCACCCAGCCTAGCGGCCGTTTCCTACAATGAGCAGTTCTTC. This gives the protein CASSPSLAAVSYNEQFF.

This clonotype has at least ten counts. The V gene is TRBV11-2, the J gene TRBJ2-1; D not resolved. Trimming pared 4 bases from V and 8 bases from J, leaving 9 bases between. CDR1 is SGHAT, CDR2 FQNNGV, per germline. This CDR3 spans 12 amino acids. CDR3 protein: CASSSEKHEQFF. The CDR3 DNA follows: TGTGCCAGCAGCTCCGAGAAGCATGAGCAGTTCTTC.

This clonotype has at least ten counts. DNA for the CDR3: TGTGCCAGCTCACCTGGAGGCACAGATACGCAGTATTTT. This gives the protein CASSPGGTDTQYF. The gene calls are TRBV18 and TRBJ2-3; no definite D call. The CDR3 is made up of 13 amino acids. V lost 3 bases to trimming and J lost 1 base, with 5 bases between them. Germline loops: CDR1 KGHSH, CDR2 LQKENI.

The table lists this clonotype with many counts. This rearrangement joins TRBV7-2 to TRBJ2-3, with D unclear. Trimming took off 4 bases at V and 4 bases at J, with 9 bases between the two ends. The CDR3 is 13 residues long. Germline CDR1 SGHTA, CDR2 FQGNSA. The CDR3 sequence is CASSSSVPDTQYF. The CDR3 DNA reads TGTGCCAGCAGCTCTTCCGTCCCAGATACGCAGTATTTT.

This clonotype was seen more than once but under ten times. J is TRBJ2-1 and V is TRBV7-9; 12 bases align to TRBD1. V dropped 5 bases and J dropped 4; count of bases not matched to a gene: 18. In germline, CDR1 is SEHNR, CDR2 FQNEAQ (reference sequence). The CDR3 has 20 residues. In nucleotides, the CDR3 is TGTGCCAGCAGCCCACCCATTGGGCCCGAGGGACAGGGGGCTTACAATGAGCAGTTCTTC. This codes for CASSPPIGPEGQGAYNEQFF.